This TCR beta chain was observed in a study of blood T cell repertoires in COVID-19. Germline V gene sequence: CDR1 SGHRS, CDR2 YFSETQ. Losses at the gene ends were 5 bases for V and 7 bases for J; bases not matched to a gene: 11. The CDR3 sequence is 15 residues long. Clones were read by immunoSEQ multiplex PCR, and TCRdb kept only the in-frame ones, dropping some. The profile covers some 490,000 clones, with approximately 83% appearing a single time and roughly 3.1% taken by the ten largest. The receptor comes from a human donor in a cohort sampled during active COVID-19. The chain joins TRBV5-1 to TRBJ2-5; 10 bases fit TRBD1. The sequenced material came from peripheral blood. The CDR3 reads CASSSPGTGVGTQYF. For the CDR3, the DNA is TGCGCCAGCAGTTCGCCCGGGACAGGGGTTGGGACCCAGTACTTC. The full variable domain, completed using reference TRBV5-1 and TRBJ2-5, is KAGVTQTPRYLIKTRGQQVTLSCSPISGHRSVSWYQQTPGQGLQFLFEYFSETQRNKGNFPGRFSGRQFSNSRSEMNVSTLELGDSALYLCASSSPGTGVGTQYFGPGTRLLVL.